This T cell receptor beta chain is drawn from a study of T cell responses to AZD1222 COVID-19 vaccine. Findings of the study overall: Only a handful of people who got AZD1222 tested seropositive at baseline. White British people made up most donors, females outnumbered males, and clonal diversity was possibly underestimated. Spike-spanning, vaccine-associated CD4 TCRs were dominant at 160-218 and 743-854. Close to half of spike-specific TCRs reportedly recognize unmutated variant regions.

This CDR3 has 18 residues. With V trimmed by 2 bases and J by 2 bases, 11 bases remained unmatched. The V gene's germline CDR1 is SGHVS and CDR2 FQNEAQ. As concerns this clone: What it recognizes is unknown.

Repertoires were generated with immunoSEQ multiplex PCR, while TCRdb's copy carries only in-frame clones and drops some. The sample holds 150,000 to 180,000 clones, roughly nine tenths seen once. This material consisted of peripheral blood, taken on day 0 of MenACWY control vaccination. J is TRBJ2-3 and V is TRBV7-8; 9 nucleotides match TRBD2. This TCR came from an adult in good health. The CDR3 here is CASSLIWYSGGDTDTQYF. The CDR3 DNA follows: TGTGCCAGCAGCTTAATCTGGTATAGCGGGGGAGACACAGATACGCAGTATTTT.